Sequencing of this T cell receptor (beta chain) was carried out in a study of blood T cell repertoires in COVID-19. Study summary: Specimens from acute and convalescent COVID-19 originated in the United States, Italy and Spain. In each case, the material was cDNA or gDNA derived from T cells, B-cell-depleted T cells, or PBMCs.

Per the study methods: Estimated nucleated cell counts came from reference gene primer amplification. TCRdb keeps only in-frame clones here, not all; method: immunoSEQ multiplex PCR. V, J and clone size are those of that table, while D and trimming were read from the DNA. The repertoire holds about 150,000 clones, with approximately 86% as singletons. This CDR3 region has 14 residues. Looked up from germline, CDR1 is SGDLS and CDR2 is YYNGEE. V shed 4 bases, J shed 3 bases, and the junction held 4 bases outside the gene matches. The sequence was obtained from a middle-aged woman who had recovered from COVID-19. The genes are TRBV9 and TRBJ2-7, with 10 bases fitting TRBD2. Source material: PBMCs or T cells enriched from blood (not recorded which). CDR3 DNA: TGTGCCAGCAGCCCAGCGGGAGGGGGCTACGAGCAGTACTTC. It translates to CASSPAGGGYEQYF.